Presented here are 15 T cell receptor beta chains from one specimen sequenced in a study of CXCR3-negative and CXCR3-positive naive CD8 T cells. Study conclusions and caveats: More hydrophobic TRB CDR3s were found in CXCR3-positive naive cells than in CXCR3-negative naive cells.

What these receptors recognize is not known. The method, 5' RACE with UMI labels, was used to prepare the TRB cDNA libraries. One entry per CDR3 protein, without DNA, is what TCRdb gives after re-calling the 5' RACE reads. The clone table shows over 100,000 distinct CDR3 sequences, with the ten largest holding approximately 0.36%. Source material: naive CXCR3+ CD8+ T cells from blood. Subset indicated: CD45RO-CCR7+CD27+CD95- naive CD8+ T cells expressing CXCR3 (TNR3+). The receptors originated from a human donor in good health. Some clones in this sample may be carry-over from other donors' samples.

V usage is TRBV29-1 and J usage is TRBJ2-2; the D call of TRBD2 rests on TCRdb alone, since no DNA is present to check it. The CDR3 loop spans 12 amino acids. The V gene's germline CDR1 is SQVTM and CDR2 ANQGSEA. The CDR3 loop reads CSVLAGTGELFF.

The rearrangement links TRBV7-6 to TRBJ2-7; TCRdb designates TRBD1, a call that cannot be tested without DNA. This CDR3 has 14 amino acids. Germline-derived CDR1 and CDR2 are SGHVS and FNYEAQ. Here the CDR3 reads CASSLRVGSYEQYF.

J is TRBJ1-2 and V is TRBV7-9; lacking DNA, the TRBD1 call made by TCRdb goes unchecked. This CDR3 region has 14 residues. Germline lookup yields CDR1 SEHNR and CDR2 FQNEAQ (reference sequence). The CDR3 protein is CASSSTDRFYGYTF.

CDR3: CASSSTGGRGETQYF. V and J are TRBV7-7 and TRBJ2-5; as DNA is missing, the TRBD1 call by TCRdb cannot be tested. CDR1 and CDR2 (germline): SSHAT, FNYEAQ (reference sequence). This CDR3 contains 15 residues.

The CDR3 protein is CASRSGTGGSYEQYF. J is TRBJ2-7 and V is TRBV14; absent DNA, TCRdb's TRBD1 call cannot be checked. CDR3 length: 15 amino acids. Germline V gene sequence: CDR1 SGHDN, CDR2 FVKESK. The full variable domain, rest sourced from reference TRBV14 and TRBJ2-7, is EAGVTQFPSHSVIEKGQTVTLRCDPISGHDNLYWYRRVMGKEIKFLLHFVKESKQDESGMPNNRFLAERTGGTYSTLKVQPAELEDSGVYFCASRSGTGGSYEQYFGPGTRLTVT.

The rearrangement links TRBV2 to TRBJ2-1; TCRdb's D call of TRBD1 is untestable without DNA. The CDR3 extends over 16 amino acids. Germline lookup yields CDR1 SNHLY and CDR2 FYNNEI. Here the CDR3 reads CASRPLYGNENNEQFF.

The chain is built from TRBV7-9 and TRBJ1-1. This CDR3 is built from 13 residues. Germline CDR1 and CDR2: SEHNR and FQNEAQ (reference sequence). The CDR3 protein is CASSRSGNTEAFF.

V is TRBV29-1 and J is TRBJ2-7; TCRdb returns TRBD1, unconfirmable since there is no DNA. From germline, CDR1 is SQVTM and CDR2 ANQGSEA. CDR3 length equals 13 residues. CDR3 region: CSVELGETYEQYF.

The V gene is TRBV9, the J gene TRBJ1-2; no DNA is available, so the TRBD1 call from TCRdb remains unchecked. CDR1 is SGDLS and CDR2 is YYNGEE in the germline V gene. The CDR3 consists of 17 residues. The CDR3 loop is CASSAGGIGAGIYGYTF.

The chain employs TRBV7-9 and TRBJ1-1. Germline CDR1 is SEHNR and CDR2 is FQNEAQ (reference sequence). The CDR3 length is 13 residues. The CDR3 loop reads CASSFPANTEAFF.

The rearrangement joins TRBV15 to TRBJ2-1; TCRdb's D call, TRBD1, is unchecked because there is no DNA. Germline V lookup: CDR1 LNHNV, CDR2 YYDKDF (reference sequence). The CDR3 is 14 amino acids. CDR3 region: CATSSGASYNEQFF.

CDR3: CASSQDRGGGNGELFF. The chain combines TRBV4-3 with TRBJ2-2; TCRdb's D gene call, TRBD2, goes unchecked for lack of DNA. The CDR3 is 16 residues long. Germline V gives CDR1 LGHNA, CDR2 YSLEER.

V and J are TRBV7-9 and TRBJ2-2. Per the germline V gene, CDR1 is SEHNR and CDR2 is FQNEAQ (reference sequence). The CDR3 consists of 14 residues. CDR3 residues: CASSLVRGTGELFF.

The genes are TRBV12-3 or TRBV12-4 and TRBJ2-3; TCRdb lists TRBD2, though no DNA is available to test this call. The CDR3 runs 17 residues. CDR3 sequence: CASSLALGTSNTDTQYF.

This chain joins TRBV7-2 and TRBJ1-5. There are 16 residues in the CDR3. In germline, CDR1 is SGHTA, CDR2 FQGNSA. This CDR3 reads CASSLAPTEGYQPQHF.